The 6 T cell receptor beta chains listed next were all sequenced from one sample in a study of metastatic and nonmetastatic thyroid tumors. Prior to thyroid surgery, none of the patients had received any treatment. TCRdb re-processed the PCR reads through MiXCR. This table has some 37,000 clones, about 45% appearing once. What was sequenced was tumor tissue. These receptors all come from a male donor with papillary thyroid cancer or a benign thyroid nodule (not recorded which). Some clones in this sample may be carry-over from other donors' samples.

This clone was observed a few times. The CDR3 here is CASRLQGFGQYF. The CDR3 region has the DNA TGTGCCAGCAGGTTGCAGGGCTTCGGGCAGTACTTC. The rearrangement links TRBV6-1 to TRBJ2-7; D possibly corresponds to TRBD1 (5 bases). CDR3 size: 12 residues. V lost 6 bases and J lost 9, with 15 bases in between. Germline V gene lookup returns CDR1 MNHNS and CDR2 SASEGT.

This clone was observed a handful of times. The chain has TRBV20-1 and TRBJ2-7; D gene uncertain. There are 12 residues in the CDR3. Trimming removed 1 base from V and 2 bases from J, with 6 bases in between. The germline V gene has CDR1 DFQATT and CDR2 SNEGSKA (reference sequence). The CDR3 is CSARGDTYEQYF. In DNA form, the CDR3 reads TGCAGTGCTAGAGGAGACACCTACGAGCAGTACTTC.

This chain uses TRBV30 with TRBJ2-7, with 7 nucleotides matching TRBD2. V lost 0 bases, J lost 0 bases, and 11 bases stayed unmatched. Germline V CDR1 and CDR2: GTSNPN, SVGIG (reference sequence). The CDR3 runs 17 residues. DNA for the CDR3: TGTGCCTGGAGTGTAGAAGCGGGATATTGGGGCTCCTACGAGCAGTACTTC. The encoded protein is CAWSVEAGYWGSYEQYF.

V and J are TRBV27 and TRBJ2-7, with a tentative D call TRBD1 (6 bases). The CDR3 is 14 amino acids. The V gene lost 5 bases and the J gene lost 0 bases, with 11 bases spanning the gap. The germline CDR1 and CDR2 sequences are MNHEY and SMNVEV (reference sequence). The CDR3 DNA reads TGTGCCAGCAGTGTGAACAGGGACTCCTACGAGCAGTACTTC. As protein: CASSVNRDSYEQYF.

By share of the sample, this clone is medium-sized. This chain joins TRBV3-1 and TRBJ2-6; D remains ambiguous. V was clipped by 3 bases and J by 3 bases, with 3 bases between them. This CDR3 is built from 13 residues. Germline loops: CDR1 LGHDT, CDR2 YNNKEL (reference sequence). CDR3 nucleotides: TGTGCCAGCAGCCAGGGTGGGGCCAACGTCCTGACTTTC. Encoded protein: CASSQGGANVLTF. Full variable domain (rest looked up from reference TRBV3-1 and TRBJ2-6): DTAVSQTPKYLVTQMGNDKSIKCEQNLGHDTMYWYKQDSKKFLKIMFSYNNKELIINETVPNRFSPKSPDKAHLNLHINSLELGDSAVYFCASSQGGANVLTFGAGSRLTVL.

V gene TRBV30 combines with J gene TRBJ1-2; D gene uncertain. There are 10 residues in the CDR3. Trimming took 3 bases from V and 7 from J, leaving 6 bases between them. Germline CDR1 and CDR2: GTSNPN and SVGIG (reference sequence). The chain's CDR3 is CAWRTIGYTF. For the CDR3, the DNA is TGTGCCTGGAGGACGATTGGCTACACCTTC.